This TCR beta chain was captured by sequencing in a study of tumor-infiltrating lymphocytes in primary liver carcinoma (dated by TCRdb to between 2016 and 2019). In terms of the full investigation: Four to six patients with histopathologically diagnosed primary liver carcinoma underwent surgical resection in China between 2015 and 2016. The tumors of the five patients were staged as T1-T3 N0M0, with maximum diameters ranging from roughly 4.2 to 10 cm. Of the five patients, three men and two women aged 30 to 69 years, four had hepatocellular carcinoma and one had combined HCC and intrahepatic cholangiocarcinoma. TCRbeta repertoire sequencing, expression microarrays and whole-exome sequencing were combined in the study across five regions of each liver tumor, with adjacent normal tissue and blood also included. Reproducibility between technical replicate repertoires was high, with correlation coefficients above 0.98 and mean shared-clone rates about 0.9. Roughly 3.5 to 7.5 million productive TCRbeta reads were obtained per sample, and no significant difference in read depth was found between tissue types. A total of about 35 specimens from 5 patients went through TCRbeta repertoire sequencing, namely 25 tumor regions, 5 adjacent noncancerous liver tissues and 5 peripheral blood samples. Broader findings and caveats from the paper: Comparison of CD4+ and CD8+ T cell repertoires was precluded by the use of bulk unsorted samples. Repertoire overlap was higher between tumor regions (mean about 36%) than tumor-adjacent (17%) or tumor-blood (14%) pairs, consistent with antigen-driven expansion. Compared with blood, tumors had a significantly larger share of the repertoire taken up by the top 250 clones (p = 0.039). Because only the TCR beta chain was sequenced and unpaired alpha chains were not captured, true repertoire diversity is likely underestimated. The study included only four to six patients, and the authors note findings should be validated in a larger study.

As regards this clonotype: Its antigen is currently not known. With a much larger clone just one base away, this may be a read error.

TRIzol reagent was used to extract blood RNA from unsorted whole blood, while the DNeasy Blood & Tissue kit provided the germline DNA. At the time of sampling, the patients were treatment-naive and had chronic HBV infection. Approximately 4.1 milliliters of peripheral blood were collected into K2EDTA tubes before surgery. The germline V gene encodes CDR1 MNHEY and CDR2 SVGAGI. The CDR3 measures 17 amino acids from cysteine to phenylalanine. Only the CDR3 part of the read is kept: 51 bases, read in frame from the first base. Starting from about 500 ng total RNA, TCRbeta-specific cDNA was produced by reverse transcription with a constant-region primer and ProtoScript II reverse transcriptase. Three nested multiplex PCR rounds, following a slightly modified ARM-PCR procedure, were used to build the TCRbeta libraries. Each of the first two PCR rounds ran for about 10 cycles using multiplex TRBV1-TRBV30 forward primers together with a Cbeta reverse primer. Sample barcodes and Illumina adapters were added in a final 25-cycle PCR using Deep VentR polymerase. Before sequencing, amplicons of 200-500 bp were gel-purified using a QIAquick gel extraction kit. TCRbeta amplicons were sequenced on an Illumina HiSeq 2500 with 250-bp paired-end reads. The source study handled its data this way. Trimmomatic v0.33 was used to quality-trim the reads, and FLASH v1.2.11 was used to merge paired reads so that full CDR3 sequences could be recovered. V, D and J germline segments were assigned to the rearranged TCRbeta sequences by MiGEC v1.2.1b. VDJtools v1.0.0 computed clonotype statistics and Shannon-Wiener diversity indices. Except for diversity analysis, only each sample's 250 most abundant clonotypes were used in subsequent analyses to reduce sampling bias. Starting from the raw public reads, TCRdb applied fastp trimming at Q25, assembled clones with MiXCR and retained in-frame beta chains. Entries are consolidated by CDR3 protein sequence, retaining the most common genes and DNA. It is TCRdb's table, rather than the study itself, that gives the V and J calls and clone size. The sample data list 310,000 or so distinct CDR3 sequences, and approximately 54% of these were observed just once. More than 15% of the sample is held by the ten biggest clonotypes.

The rearrangement combines TRBV6-5 with TRBJ2-3; too little of a D gene remains to name it. This TCR came from a woman in her 30s with primary liver carcinoma and hepatitis B virus infection. Sequenced material: peripheral blood. At the DNA level, the sequence is TGTGCCAGCAGCTACTGGACCCTACCCCGCCCCGGAGATACGCAGTATTTT. This translates into CASSYWTLPRPGDTQYF.